Each of the 17 T cell receptor beta chains below was sequenced from the same sample in a study of T cell responses to AZD1222 COVID-19 vaccine. Using immunoSEQ multiplex PCR, the repertoire was profiled, and TCRdb retains in-frame clones only, with some absent. The table lists 90,000 to 150,000 clones, roughly 89% of them singletons. The source material was peripheral blood, sampled on day 0 of AZD1222 vaccination. The receptors were gathered from an adult in good health.

CDR3 sequence reads: CASSFNSADIQYF. CDR3 bases: TGTGCCAGCAGTTTTAACAGCGCGGACATTCAGTACTTC. This sequence joins TRBV27 and TRBJ2-4; no clear D gene. The length of the CDR3 is 13 residues. Per the germline V gene, CDR1 is MNHEY and CDR2 is SMNVEV (reference sequence). V gave up 3 bases and J gave up 8 bases, with 11 bases separating them.

This sequence joins TRBV19 and TRBJ2-7, with TRBD1 matching over 11 bases. CDR3 length: 14 amino acids. V shed 6 bases, J shed 4 bases, and the junction held 5 bases outside the gene matches. From germline, CDR1 is LNHDA and CDR2 SQIVND (reference sequence). The CDR3, as DNA: TGTGCCAGTAGCTCGGGACAGGGGGGTTACGAGCAGTACTTC. Its translation: CASSSGQGGYEQYF.

The chain joins TRBV5-1 to TRBJ2-7; the match to TRBD2 covers 7 bases. The CDR3 runs to 13 residues. J lost 2 bases, V lost 7 bases, and 6 bases had no gene match. Germline CDR1 reads SGHRS; CDR2 reads YFSETQ. CDR3 protein: CASSSSGTYEQYF. The CDR3 region has the DNA TGCGCCAGCTCGTCTAGCGGAACCTACGAGCAGTACTTC.

The CDR3 sequence: CASSLEGSHTGELFF. CDR3 in DNA: TGTGCCAGCAGCTTAGAGGGGAGTCACACCGGGGAGCTGTTTTTT. V and J are TRBV11-3 and TRBJ2-2; D perhaps matches TRBD2 (5 bases). With 0 bases removed from V and 3 bases from J, the gap between germline ends came to 8 bases. Germline V gene lookup returns CDR1 SGHNT and CDR2 YENEEA. This CDR3 spans 15 amino acids.

The rearrangement links TRBV27 to TRBJ1-3; D not certain. With 3 bases removed from V and 1 base from J, the gap between germline ends came to 4 bases. Germline CDR1 reads MNHEY; CDR2 reads SMNVEV (reference sequence). The CDR3 is made up of 13 amino acids. The chain's CDR3 is CASSLSSGNTIYF. CDR3 nucleotides: TGTGCCAGCAGTTTGTCATCTGGAAACACCATATATTTT.

About this clone itself: The sample carries other DNA sequences with the same CDR3. The chain joins TRBV18 to TRBJ2-7; D tentatively fits TRBD1 or TRBD2 (7 bases each). The CDR3 runs to 14 residues. Trimming took off 0 bases at V and 4 bases at J, with 10 bases between the two ends. Germline CDR1 KGHSH, CDR2 LQKENI. In DNA, the CDR3 is TGTGCCAGCTCACCACCCCAGGGGGGGTACGAGCAGTACTTC. It encodes CASSPPQGGYEQYF.

This chain links TRBV24-1 with TRBJ1-4; D perhaps matches TRBD1 (6 bases). This CDR3 contains 16 residues. Germline values: CDR1 KGHDR, CDR2 SFDVKD. V dropped 6 bases and J dropped 3 bases, with 16 bases sitting between them. DNA of the CDR3: TGTGCCACCAGTATTCAGGGGCCGCGGCCTAATGAAAAACTGTTTTTT. This gives the protein CATSIQGPRPNEKLFF.

The chain has TRBV7-6 and TRBJ2-2, with 12 bases that match TRBD1. Germline values: CDR1 SGHVS, CDR2 FNYEAQ. This CDR3 is 16 amino acids long. V gave up 4 bases and J gave up 3 bases; unmatched junction bases: 3. The CDR3 bases are TGTGCCAGCAGCTGGGGGACAGGGGGCTACACCGGGGAGCTGTTTTTT. Translating gives CASSWGTGGYTGELFF.

The rearrangement links TRBV18 to TRBJ1-5, with D possibly being TRBD1 (6 bases). The germline CDR1 and CDR2 sequences are KGHSH and LQKENI. The CDR3 sequence is 15 residues long. V lost 2 bases and J lost 5, with 13 bases in between. CDR3 sequence (DNA): TGTGCCAGCTCACCAAGGGGGGCGAGAGATCAGCCCCAGCATTTT. It specifies CASSPRGARDQPQHF.

This chain joins TRBV19 and TRBJ1-1; D is undetermined. The CDR3 is 13 amino acids. V was shortened by 7 bases and J by 4 bases, with 13 bases between the two germline ends. From germline, CDR1 is LNHDA and CDR2 SQIVND (reference sequence). The CDR3 coding sequence is TGTGCCAGTATTGCCCGGAGAGGCACTGAAGCTTTCTTT. Residues: CASIARRGTEAFF.

In DNA, the CDR3 is TGTGCCAGCAGTCCAGGGACAATGAACACCGGGGAGCTGTTTTTT. Its translation is CASSPGTMNTGELFF. The V gene is TRBV6-5, the J gene TRBJ2-2; D may be TRBD1 (6 bases). Trimming removed 5 bases at V and 1 base at J, with 11 bases between. The CDR3 contains 15 residues. CDR1 and CDR2 (germline): MNHEY, SVGAGI.

This clone was observed once. The V call is TRBV7-9, the J call TRBJ2-6; 11 bases are shared with TRBD1. CDR3 size: 18 residues. V lost 4 bases to trimming and J lost 0 bases; unmatched junction nucleotides: 5. CDR1 SEHNR and CDR2 FQNEAQ come from the germline V gene (reference sequence). DNA of the CDR3: TGTGCCAGCAGCTCCCAGGGACAGGGGGTCTCTGGGGCCAACGTCCTGACTTTC. Protein sequence: CASSSQGQGVSGANVLTF.

This clone has only one observation. The V and J genes are TRBV5-6 and TRBJ2-1; D is ambiguous. The germline gives CDR1 SGHDT, CDR2 YYEEEE. There are 12 residues in the CDR3. The germline V and J ends were trimmed by 4 bases and 5 bases, with 7 bases remaining between them. The CDR3 loop reads CASSLGDNEQFF. The DNA of the CDR3 is TGTGCCAGCAGCCTGGGTGACAATGAGCAGTTCTTC.

This sequence joins TRBV11-2 and TRBJ2-1, with TRBD1 identical over 8 bases. The germline V gene has CDR1 SGHAT and CDR2 FQNNGV. This CDR3 has 16 residues. V lost 1 base to trimming and J lost 6 bases; unmatched junction nucleotides: 8. The CDR3 region is CASSLGSTGGINEQFF. The CDR3 DNA is TGTGCCAGCAGCTTAGGCTCTACAGGGGGAATCAATGAGCAGTTCTTC. The variable domain in full, completed from reference TRBV11-2 and TRBJ2-1, reads EAGVAQSPRYKIIEKRQSVAFWCNPISGHATLYWYQQILGQGPKLLIQFQNNGVVDDSQLPKDRFSAERLKGVDSTLKIQPAKLEDSAVYLCASSLGSTGGINEQFFGPGTRLTVL.

This chain links TRBV11-2 with TRBJ2-3; 12 bases align to TRBD2. The CDR3 contains 16 residues. Unmatched junction bases numbered 2, after V lost 2 bases and J lost 2 bases. From germline, CDR1 is SGHAT and CDR2 FQNNGV. The CDR3 DNA reads as TGTGCCAGCAGCTTACGACTAGCGGGAGCCACAGATACGCAGTATTTT. Residues: CASSLRLAGATDTQYF.

The chain has TRBV12-3 or TRBV12-4 and TRBJ1-2; weak D call: TRBD1 (5 bases). The germline V and J ends were trimmed by 7 bases and 12 bases, with 18 bases remaining between them. CDR3 length equals 12 residues. CDR3 nucleotides: TGTGCCAGCACGCCCGGGGGGTCGGTCCACACCTTC. This gives the protein CASTPGGSVHTF.

The CDR3 DNA reads TGTGCCAGCAAGGGTGGACAGGGTATTTACGAGCAGTACTTC. Encoded protein: CASKGGQGIYEQYF. The chain uses TRBV6-5 and TRBJ2-7; TRBD1 agrees at 8 bases. Trimming took 7 bases from V and 4 from J; bases not matched to a gene: 9. CDR1 and CDR2 from the germline V gene are MNHEY and SVGAGI. The CDR3 has 14 residues.